This entry concerns a single T cell receptor (beta chain). This entry comes from a study of CD8 T cells in Susac syndrome. RNA in amounts of roughly 0.5 to 1 ug was reverse transcribed with random hexamers. MiXCR was run by TCRdb on the immunoSEQ multiplex PCR reads, yielding one entry per CDR3 protein. The data hold more than 200,000 distinct CDR3 sequences, with around 95% observed a single time. The germline V gene has CDR1 ENHRY and CDR2 SYGVKD. This CDR3 spans 18 amino acids. Unmatched junction bases numbered 13, after V lost 0 bases and J lost 7 bases. V and J are TRBV10-3 and TRBJ2-4; 9 bases fit TRBD2. This receptor was identified in a human donor with multiple sclerosis. The sequenced sample consisted of CD4+ T cells from PBMCs. CDR3 bases: TGTGCCATCAGTGAGTCGTGGGCTAGCGGGAACTGGAAGAACATTCAGTACTTC. Its protein is CAISESWASGNWKNIQYF.